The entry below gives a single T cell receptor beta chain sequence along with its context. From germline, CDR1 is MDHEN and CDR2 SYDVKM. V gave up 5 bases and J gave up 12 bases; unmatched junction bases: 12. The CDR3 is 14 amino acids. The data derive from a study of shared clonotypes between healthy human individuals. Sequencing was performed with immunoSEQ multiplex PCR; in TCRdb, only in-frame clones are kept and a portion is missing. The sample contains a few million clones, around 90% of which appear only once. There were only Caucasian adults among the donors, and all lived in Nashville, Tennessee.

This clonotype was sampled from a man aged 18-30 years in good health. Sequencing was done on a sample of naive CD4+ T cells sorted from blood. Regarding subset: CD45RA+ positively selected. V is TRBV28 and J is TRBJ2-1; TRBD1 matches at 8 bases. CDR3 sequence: CASSEATGARLQFF. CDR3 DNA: TGTGCCAGCAGTGAAGCGACAGGGGCCCGATTGCAGTTCTTC.